This T cell receptor (beta chain) was obtained from a study of regulatory T cells in long-lasting Graves disease. As concerns this clonotype: Its antigen remains unidentified. One end of the junction is discordant with germline, which a read error may explain.

The time point was: newly diagnosed GD, antithyroid drugs for less than 3 months. The TCR library was prepared using RNA isolated from PBMCs. Study-level results: Those with persistent Graves' had less TCR diversity than newly diagnosed patients.

TCR beta libraries were built with iRepertoire HTBI primers and Arm-PCR of CDR3 regions. Per the authors' pipeline: Analysis of the samples identified over 60 TRBV and around 15 TRBJ segments. TCRdb itself ran the multiplex PCR reads through MiXCR, one entry per CDR3 protein. The authors' filters were not applied to this entry. The repertoire holds a few hundred thousand distinct CDR3 sequences, roughly a fifth seen once, with about 15% in the top ten. The CDR3 length is 13 residues. In germline, CDR1 is MDHEN, CDR2 SYDVKM. This chain joins TRBV28 and TRBJ2-2; 7 bases are shared with TRBD1. Sample: peripheral blood mononuclear cells (PBMCs), taken at new diagnosis, from a patient treated with antithyroid drugs. The sequence was collected from a female donor with Graves disease. The CDR3 loop is CAGRQGQAGELFF. The CDR3 bases are TGTGCCGGCAGACAGGGCCAAGCCGGGGAGCTGTTTTTT.